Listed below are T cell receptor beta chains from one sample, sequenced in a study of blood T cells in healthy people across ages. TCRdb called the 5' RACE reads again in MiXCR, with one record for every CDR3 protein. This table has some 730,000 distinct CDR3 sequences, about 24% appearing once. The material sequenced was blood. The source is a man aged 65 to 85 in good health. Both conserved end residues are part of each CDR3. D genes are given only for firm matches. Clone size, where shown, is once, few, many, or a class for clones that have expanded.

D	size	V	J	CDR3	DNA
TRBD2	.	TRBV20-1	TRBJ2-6	CSAKGRAQLSGANVLTF	TGCAGTGCCAAAGGGAGGGCACAACTCTCTGGGGCCAACGTCCTGACTTTC
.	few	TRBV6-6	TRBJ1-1	CASSYGRPGGAFF	TGTGCCAGCAGTTATGGCCGGCCGGGGGGAGCTTTCTTT
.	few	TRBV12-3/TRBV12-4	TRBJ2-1	CASSLVVIQGRWDNEQFF	TGTGCCAGCAGTTTAGTTGTTATCCAGGGGCGTTGGGACAATGAGCAGTTCTTC
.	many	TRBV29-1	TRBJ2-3	CSVVGSGTTDTQYF	TGCAGCGTCGTAGGTAGCGGAACAACAGATACGCAGTATTTT
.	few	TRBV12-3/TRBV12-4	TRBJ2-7	CASSLGQVEQYF	TGTGCCAGCAGTTTAGGACAGGTCGAGCAGTACTTC
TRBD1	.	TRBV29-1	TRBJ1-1	CSGQTGGNTEAFF	TGCAGCGGCCAGACAGGGGGCAACACTGAAGCTTTCTTT
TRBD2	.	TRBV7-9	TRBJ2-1	CASSSLSGKHNEQFF	TGTGCCAGCAGCTCCTTAAGCGGGAAACACAATGAGCAGTTCTTC
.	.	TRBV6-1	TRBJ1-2	CASSENGDTTYGYTF	TGTGCCAGCAGTGAAAATGGGGACACGACCTATGGCTACACCTTC
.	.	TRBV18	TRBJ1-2	CASSPQGSASGYTF	TGTGCCAGCTCGCCTCAAGGGTCGGCCAGTGGCTACACCTTC
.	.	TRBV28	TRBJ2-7	CASSLFARLGEQYF	TGTGCCAGCAGTTTATTCGCCCGACTAGGCGAGCAGTACTTC
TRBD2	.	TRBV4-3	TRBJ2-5	CASSRDLAGGSETQYF	TGCGCCAGCAGCCGCGATCTAGCGGGAGGAAGTGAGACCCAGTACTTC
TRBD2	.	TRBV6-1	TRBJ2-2	CASGTSGGIVTGELFF	TGTGCCAGCGGGACTAGCGGGGGGATAGTCACCGGGGAGCTGTTTTTT
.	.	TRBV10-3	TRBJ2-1	CAIRGGGGNEQFF	TGTGCCATCAGAGGAGGAGGGGGGAATGAGCAGTTCTTC
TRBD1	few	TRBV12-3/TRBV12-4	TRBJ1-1	CASSWQGGATEAFF	TGTGCCAGCAGTTGGCAGGGGGGCGCGACTGAAGCTTTCTTT
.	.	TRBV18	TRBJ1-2	CASLLTTQDGYTF	TGTGCCAGCTTACTCACGACTCAGGATGGCTACACCTTC
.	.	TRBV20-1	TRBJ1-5	CSANRANQPQHF	TGCAGTGCAAACAGAGCCAATCAGCCCCAGCATTTT
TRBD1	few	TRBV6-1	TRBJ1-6	CASSGTGGSYNSPLHF	TGTGCCAGCAGTGGTACAGGGGGCTCCTATAATTCACCCCTCCACTTT
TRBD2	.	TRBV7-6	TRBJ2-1	CASSLVAGDNEQFF	TGTGCCAGCAGCTTAGTAGCGGGGGACAATGAGCAGTTCTTC
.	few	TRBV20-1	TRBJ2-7	CSARVRAQGEQYF	TGCAGTGCACGGGTCAGGGCTCAAGGCGAGCAGTACTTC
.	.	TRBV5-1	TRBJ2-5	CASSERASQETQYF	TGCGCCAGCAGCGAAAGGGCTAGTCAAGAGACCCAGTACTTC
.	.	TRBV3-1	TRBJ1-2	CASSHRGETNYGYTF	TGTGCCAGCAGCCACAGGGGTGAGACTAACTATGGCTACACCTTC
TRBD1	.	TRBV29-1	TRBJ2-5	CSVEDRDRQETQYF	TGCAGCGTTGAGGACAGGGACCGTCAAGAGACCCAGTACTTC
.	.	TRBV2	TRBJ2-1	CASSEGQNYNEQFF	TGTGCCAGCAGTGAAGGGCAGAACTACAATGAGCAGTTCTTC
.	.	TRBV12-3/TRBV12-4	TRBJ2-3	CASSPDGVSTDTQYF	TGTGCCAGCAGTCCAGACGGGGTTAGCACAGATACGCAGTATTTT
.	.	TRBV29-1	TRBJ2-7	CSVRGGRQAAYEQYF	TGCAGCGTTAGGGGGGGGAGACAGGCGGCCTACGAGCAGTACTTC
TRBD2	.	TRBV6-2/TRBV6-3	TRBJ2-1	CASSSGGLRNEQFF	TGTGCCAGCAGTAGCGGGGGGCTTCGCAATGAGCAGTTCTTC
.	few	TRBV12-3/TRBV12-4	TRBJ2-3	CASSPAGLGTQYF	TGTGCCAGCAGCCCGGCCGGTCTGGGTACGCAGTATTTT
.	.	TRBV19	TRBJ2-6	CASSITSSGANVLTF	TGTGCCAGTAGCATAACAAGCTCTGGGGCCAACGTCCTGACTTTC
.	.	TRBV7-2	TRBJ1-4	CASSRSGQTFEKLFF	TGTGCCAGCAGCCGATCCGGACAGACTTTCGAAAAACTGTTTTTT
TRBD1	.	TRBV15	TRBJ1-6	CATSNQGGQVSPLHF	TGTGCCACCAGCAATCAGGGGGGGCAGGTTTCACCCCTCCACTTT
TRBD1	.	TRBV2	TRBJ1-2	CASSDMDRPYGYTF	TGTGCCAGCAGTGACATGGACAGGCCCTATGGCTACACCTTC
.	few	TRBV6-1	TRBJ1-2	CASSDWGAVIYGYTF	TGTGCCAGCAGTGATTGGGGGGCCGTGATCTATGGCTACACCTTC
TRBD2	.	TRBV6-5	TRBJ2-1	CASSSRTSGLYNEQFF	TGTGCCAGCAGTTCCCGGACTAGCGGGCTCTACAATGAGCAGTTCTTC